This TCR beta chain was recorded in a study of response to subunit inactivated influenza vaccine. Study conclusions and caveats: Authors proposed each seasonal influenza vaccination draws in few new T cells.

This clonotype occurred many times. What it binds is unknown. TCRdb reprocessed the RT-PCR reads with MiXCR, giving one entry per CDR3 protein. The sample shows some 180,000 distinct CDR3 sequences, about a tenth of them seen only once. V dropped 2 bases and J dropped 2; count of bases not matched to a gene: 8. The CDR3 is 18 amino acids. The receptor was derived from a man in his fifties or sixties who received an inactivated influenza vaccine. This chain joins TRBV12-3 or TRBV12-4 and TRBJ2-5; TRBD2 agrees at 13 bases. The sample in question was non-naive T cells sorted from PBMCs, obtained on the day of vaccination. CDR3 DNA: TGTGCCAGCAGTTTACGTACCGGGACTAGCGGGGTACAAGAGACCCAGTACTTC. This encodes CASSLRTGTSGVQETQYF.